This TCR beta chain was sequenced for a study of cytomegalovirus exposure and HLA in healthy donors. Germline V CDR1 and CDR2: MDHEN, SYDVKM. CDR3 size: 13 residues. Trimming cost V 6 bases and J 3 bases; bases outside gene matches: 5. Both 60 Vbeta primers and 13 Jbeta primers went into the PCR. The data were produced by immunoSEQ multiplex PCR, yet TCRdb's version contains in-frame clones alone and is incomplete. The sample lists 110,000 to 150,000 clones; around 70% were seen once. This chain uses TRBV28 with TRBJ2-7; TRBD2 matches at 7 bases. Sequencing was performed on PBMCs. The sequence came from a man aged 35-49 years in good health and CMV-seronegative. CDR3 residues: CASSIGTIYEQYF. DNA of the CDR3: TGTGCCAGCAGCATAGGGACTATCTACGAGCAGTACTTC.